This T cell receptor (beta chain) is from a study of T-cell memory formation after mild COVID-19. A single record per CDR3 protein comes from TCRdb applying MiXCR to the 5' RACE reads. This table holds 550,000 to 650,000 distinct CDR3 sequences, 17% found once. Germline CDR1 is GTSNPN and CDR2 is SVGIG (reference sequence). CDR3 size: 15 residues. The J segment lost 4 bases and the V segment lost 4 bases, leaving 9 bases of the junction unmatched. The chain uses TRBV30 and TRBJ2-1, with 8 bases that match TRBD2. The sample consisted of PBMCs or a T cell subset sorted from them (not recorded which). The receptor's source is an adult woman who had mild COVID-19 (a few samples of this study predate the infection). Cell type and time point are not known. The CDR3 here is CAWTQAGERYNEQFF. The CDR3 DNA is TGTGCCTGGACCCAAGCGGGAGAGAGGTACAATGAGCAGTTCTTC.